This TCR beta chain was identified in a study of blood T cell repertoires in COVID-19. Turning to the study itself: Sites across the United States, Italy and Spain contributed samples from acute and convalescent COVID-19. Sources were T cells, B-cell-depleted T cells, or PBMCs; the material itself was cDNA or gDNA.

Only in-frame clones appear in the TCRdb table, and some are missing; sequencing was by immunoSEQ multiplex PCR. The data contain about 480,000 clones, about 88% of them singletons. The Seattle patients joined while their infection was active and were tracked longitudinally afterward. V lost 2 bases, J lost 4 bases, and 9 bases stayed unmatched. Germline loops: CDR1 LNHNV, CDR2 YYDKDF (reference sequence). CDR3 length equals 16 residues. The sequencing sample was made of peripheral blood. The chain is built from TRBV15 and TRBJ2-3; 7 bases align to TRBD1. The source is a man aged 18 to 29 with COVID-19, enrolled during active disease. In DNA form, the CDR3 reads TGTGCCACCAGCAGACGACAGGGTGGGCGGGCAGATACGCAGTATTTT. This codes for CATSRRQGGRADTQYF.